The 22 T cell receptor beta chains reported below all come from one sample, sequenced in a study of CD8 T cells in ankylosing spondylitis. TCRdb recomputed calls from the 5' RACE reads with MiXCR, one row per CDR3 protein. In the table there are fewer than 200,000 distinct CDR3 sequences, 18% of which are singletons. Source material: blood, either unsorted or a sorted T cell fraction (not recorded which). The receptor set was obtained from a male donor aged 10-29 years with ankylosing spondylitis or in good health (not recorded which).

This clonotype has ten or more counts. CDR3 sequence reads: CASSLSSGDEQFF. CDR3 nucleotides: TGTGCCAGCAGCTTATCCTCCGGCGATGAGCAGTTCTTC. The rearrangement joins TRBV7-7 to TRBJ2-1, with unresolved D. CDR3 length: 13 amino acids. Germline V gives CDR1 SSHAT, CDR2 FNYEAQ (reference sequence). V lost 2 bases and J 8 bases, leaving 10 bases between the germline ends.

This clonotype has at least ten counts. The chain has TRBV5-1 and TRBJ1-1; 8 nucleotides line up with TRBD1. Germline trimming cut 2 bases from V and 7 bases from J; bases unmatched to any gene: 10. The CDR3 sequence is 15 residues long. Germline-derived CDR1 and CDR2 are SGHRS and YFSETQ. Here the CDR3 reads CASSFPNGQGVEAFF. For the CDR3, the DNA is TGCGCCAGCAGCTTCCCGAACGGACAGGGCGTTGAAGCTTTCTTT.

V gene TRBV7-2 combines with J gene TRBJ2-1; 7 nucleotides line up with TRBD2. In germline, CDR1 is SGHTA, CDR2 FQGNSA. Germline trimming cut 1 base from V and 8 bases from J; bases unmatched to any gene: 17. The CDR3 totals 18 residues. The DNA of the CDR3 is TGTGCCAGCAGCTTAGACACGGGAGCGGGATCCTCATCCCATGAGCAGTTCTTC. As protein: CASSLDTGAGSSSHEQFF.

CDR3 coding DNA: TGCGCCAGCAGCTTCCCTACTCCTTACAATGAGCAGTTCTTC. The encoded protein is CASSFPTPYNEQFF. The V call is TRBV5-1, the J call TRBJ2-1; D call uncertain. V shed 2 bases and J shed 4 bases, with 10 bases lying between them. The CDR3 covers 14 residues. Germline V CDR1 and CDR2: SGHRS, YFSETQ.

This clonotype was counted at least ten times. The genes are TRBV9 and TRBJ2-5; possible D gene TRBD1, 5 bases. Germline CDR1 reads SGDLS; CDR2 reads YYNGEE. Deletions cut 2 bases from V and 3 bases from J, with 11 bases between. The CDR3 extends over 14 amino acids. The CDR3 bases are TGTGCCAGCAGCGTCGGGTCAGGGAAAGAGACCCAGTACTTC. Translation gives CASSVGSGKETQYF.

This clonotype has just a few counts. The chain carries TRBV6-5 and TRBJ2-7; 9 bases are a match to TRBD2. The CDR3 is made up of 14 amino acids. V trimming: 2 bases; J trimming: 6 bases; junction bases outside the gene matches: 5. Looked up from germline, CDR1 is MNHEY and CDR2 is SVGAGI. The CDR3: CASSYGGRAGEQYF. In DNA, the CDR3 is TGTGCCAGCAGTTACGGCGGGAGGGCCGGCGAGCAGTACTTC.

This sequence joins TRBV6-5 and TRBJ2-5; the D call may be TRBD1 or TRBD2 (6 bases each). The CDR3 is 16 amino acids. Per the germline V gene, CDR1 is MNHEY and CDR2 is SVGAGI. With 6 bases removed from V and 4 bases from J, the gap between germline ends came to 21 bases. The CDR3 protein is CASSPLGGVGGETQYF. CDR3 in DNA: TGTGCCAGCAGCCCCTTAGGGGGAGTCGGGGGAGAGACCCAGTACTTC.

This clonotype has at least ten counts. The rearrangement uses TRBV20-1 and TRBJ2-4; TRBD2 aligns across 9 bases. The trim removed 5 bases at V and 2 bases at J, leaving 7 bases unmatched. This CDR3 has 15 residues. Germline CDR1 DFQATT, CDR2 SNEGSKA (reference sequence). This chain's CDR3 is CSAQLAGTSKNIQYF. In nucleotides, the CDR3 is TGCAGTGCTCAGCTAGCGGGAACGTCCAAAAACATTCAGTACTTC.

The sample holds many counts of this clonotype. V is TRBV29-1 and J is TRBJ1-2, with D possibly matching TRBD1 (6 bases). V lost 7 bases to trimming and J lost 0 bases, with 9 bases between them. Looked up from germline, CDR1 is SQVTM and CDR2 is ANQGSEA. This CDR3 comprises 12 residues. The CDR3 loop is CSGGGANYGYTF. CDR3 DNA sequence: TGCAGCGGGGGGGGCGCTAACTATGGCTACACCTTC. The full variable domain, its missing parts supplied by reference TRBV29-1 and TRBJ1-2, is SAVISQKPSRDICQRGTSLTIQCQVDSQVTMMFWYRQQPGQSLTLIATANQGSEATYESGFVIDKFPISRPNLTFSTLTVSNMSPEDSSIYLCSGGGANYGYTFGSGTRLTVV.

The count of this clonotype is one. The rearrangement links TRBV19 to TRBJ2-2; perhaps TRBD1 as D (5 bases). With 2 bases removed from V and 5 bases from J, the gap between germline ends came to 9 bases. The germline V gene encodes CDR1 LNHDA and CDR2 SQIVND (reference sequence). CDR3 length: 14 amino acids. The CDR3 reads CASSILGRTGELFF. DNA for the CDR3: TGTGCCAGTAGTATATTGGGGCGGACCGGGGAGCTGTTTTTT.

This clonotype was seen at least ten times. The chain recombines TRBV5-1 with TRBJ2-3; 9 bases are a match to TRBD2. V dropped 2 bases and J dropped 6; count of bases not matched to a gene: 7. The CDR3 runs to 15 residues. Germline CDR1 SGHRS, CDR2 YFSETQ. CDR3 DNA: TGCGCCAGCAGCTTTAGCGGGAGACCCGAGGATACGCAGTATTTT. Translation gives CASSFSGRPEDTQYF.

This clonotype occurred many times. V gene TRBV20-1 combines with J gene TRBJ2-3, with 15 bases fitting TRBD2. Germline loops: CDR1 DFQATT, CDR2 SNEGSKA (reference sequence). CDR3 length: 16 amino acids. Trimming removed 5 bases from V and 0 bases from J; junction bases left unmatched: 3. CDR3 bases: TGCAGTGCTGGACTAGCGGGAGGGGGGAGCACAGATACGCAGTATTTT. Amino acid sequence: CSAGLAGGGSTDTQYF.

This clonotype was seen many times. V is TRBV12-3 or TRBV12-4 and J is TRBJ1-1, with TRBD1 matching 7 bases. V shed 7 bases and J 0 bases; nucleotides not matched to a gene: 11. The CDR3 covers 16 residues. The CDR3 is CASTTGGTALNTEAFF. Here the CDR3 DNA reads TGTGCCAGCACCACCGGGGGGACAGCGTTGAACACTGAAGCTTTCTTT.

This clonotype was counted at least ten times. The chain uses TRBV5-1 and TRBJ2-7; D is ambiguous. V gave up 5 bases and J gave up 3 bases, with 12 bases separating them. Germline V lookup: CDR1 SGHRS, CDR2 YFSETQ. CDR3 size: 13 residues. The CDR3 loop is CASRLSTIYEQYF. The CDR3 nucleotides are TGCGCCAGCAGGCTCTCAACTATCTACGAGCAGTACTTC.

This clonotype was counted at least ten times. The V call is TRBV11-2, the J call TRBJ2-3; 8 bases agree with TRBD2. Germline values: CDR1 SGHAT, CDR2 FQNNGV. The CDR3 is 15 amino acids. V lost 5 bases to trimming and J lost 6 bases; unmatched junction nucleotides: 10. The chain's CDR3 is CASSAPAGGRDTQYF. CDR3 sequence (DNA): TGTGCCAGCAGCGCCCCAGCGGGCGGGAGGGATACGCAGTATTTT. The entire variable domain, with the rest obtained from reference TRBV11-2 and TRBJ2-3, is as follows: EAGVAQSPRYKIIEKRQSVAFWCNPISGHATLYWYQQILGQGPKLLIQFQNNGVVDDSQLPKDRFSAERLKGVDSTLKIQPAKLEDSAVYLCASSAPAGGRDTQYFGPGTRLTVL.

In this sample, this clonotype turned up many times. The chain links TRBV6-2 or TRBV6-3 to TRBJ1-1, with 9 bases fitting TRBD1. V lost 0 bases and J lost 2; bases outside the gene matches: 4. This CDR3 has 16 residues. Looked up from germline, CDR1 is MNHEY and CDR2 is SVGEGT. CDR3 protein: CASSYSGQGKNTEAFF. CDR3 sequence (DNA): TGTGCCAGCAGTTACTCCGGACAGGGGAAAAACACTGAAGCTTTCTTT.

Many counts were recorded for this clonotype. The J gene is TRBJ2-7, the V gene TRBV21-1. TRBV21-1 is recorded as a pseudogene. The CDR3 is 12 residues long. CDR3 DNA: TGTGCCAGCAGCAAACAATACCACGAGCAGTACGTC. Its protein is CASSKQYHEQYV.

This clonotype was observed at least ten times. The germline gene is not matched at one end of the junction; a read error may be the cause. The rearrangement uses TRBV7-2 and TRBJ2-1; unclear D gene. Germline CDR1 reads SGHTA; CDR2 reads FQGNSA. The CDR3 runs 12 residues. CDR3: CASSLGWNEQFF. CDR3 nucleotide sequence: TGCGCCAGCAGCTTAGGGTGGAATGAGCAGTTCTTC.

In this sample, this clonotype turned up many times. The chain employs TRBV29-1 and TRBJ2-1; possible D gene TRBD2, 7 bases. V lost 6 bases, J lost 0 bases, and 21 bases lay in between. Germline V gene data show CDR1 as SQVTM and CDR2 as ANQGSEA. The CDR3 is 17 residues long. The CDR3 spells CSVRPGGGSSSYNEQFF. In nucleotides, the CDR3 is TGCAGCGTCCGCCCGGGCGGGGGCTCCAGCTCCTACAATGAGCAGTTCTTC.

This sequence joins TRBV11-2 and TRBJ2-1, with 7 bases lining up with TRBD2. The germline V gene has CDR1 SGHAT and CDR2 FQNNGV. Trimming took 3 bases from V and 0 from J; bases not matched to a gene: 8. The CDR3 covers 17 residues. The CDR3 protein is CASSLASGISSYNEQFF. The CDR3 coding sequence is TGTGCCAGCAGCTTGGCTAGCGGCATAAGCTCCTACAATGAGCAGTTCTTC.

This clonotype was counted many times. V usage is TRBV12-3 or TRBV12-4 and J usage is TRBJ2-3; 7 bases align to TRBD2. The J segment lost 1 base and the V segment lost 1 base, leaving 2 bases of the junction unmatched. This CDR3 region has 15 residues. CDR3 residues: CASSLVAGRTDTQYF. CDR3 bases: TGTGCCAGCAGTTTAGTAGCGGGCCGCACAGATACGCAGTATTTT.

This clonotype was seen at least ten times. This chain uses TRBV12-5 with TRBJ2-2; possibly TRBD1 or TRBD2 for D (5 bases each). CDR3 size: 18 residues. CDR1 LGHNT and CDR2 FRNRAP come from the germline V gene. The V gene lost 0 bases and the J gene lost 0 bases, with 14 bases spanning the gap. In DNA, the CDR3 is TGTGCTAGTGGTTTGGTACGGGGCCAGGACCCGAACACCGGGGAGCTGTTTTTT. It encodes CASGLVRGQDPNTGELFF.